This TCR beta chain was observed in a study of blood T cell repertoires in COVID-19. Whole-study context: PBMCs, B-cell-depleted T cells, or T cells provided the cDNA or gDNA that made up the material.

Seattle's enrolled individuals joined amid active infection and were then monitored longitudinally. Source study methods: Reference gene primer amplification in the assay estimated nucleated cell counts. Generated by immunoSEQ multiplex PCR, the TCRdb table keeps only in-frame clones and is missing some. From that table come the V and J calls and clone size; the DNA was used to work out D and trimming. The repertoire holds fewer than 200,000 clones, with around 83% as singletons. Germline assignment: CDR1 LGHDT and CDR2 YNNKEL (reference sequence). J lost 4 bases, V lost 4 bases, and 5 bases had no gene match. This CDR3 region has 14 residues.

What was sequenced was peripheral blood. The rearrangement uses TRBV3-1 (or the pseudogene TRBV3-2) and TRBJ2-3; 7 bases match TRBD2. The receptor's source is a woman in her 70s with COVID-19, enrolled during active disease. The CDR3 bases are TGTGCCAGCAGCCCCTCGGGACTATCAGATACGCAGTATTTT. Protein product: CASSPSGLSDTQYF.